This entry lists 16 T cell receptor beta chains sequenced from one sample in a study of preoperative IRX-2 immunotherapy in early breast cancer. Using immunoSEQ multiplex PCR, the repertoire was profiled, and TCRdb retains in-frame clones only, with some absent. The data show 25,000 to 30,000 clones, 82% seen once. Treatment: preoperative locoregional IRX-2 cytokine immunotherapy. The specimen was taken from a patient treated with IRX-2 immunotherapy. The receptors stem from a human donor with breast cancer.

The chain carries TRBV11-3 and TRBJ1-3; D uncertain. The CDR3 is 14 residues long. Germline V CDR1 and CDR2: SGHNT, YENEEA. V was trimmed by 1 base and J by 4 bases, leaving 8 bases between them. The chain's CDR3 is CASSLVGLGNTIYF. In nucleotides, the CDR3 is TGTGCCAGCAGCTTAGTTGGGCTCGGAAACACCATATATTTT. Looking up the rest from reference TRBV11-3 and TRBJ1-3 gives the full variable domain: EAGVVQSPRYKIIEKKQPVAFWCNPISGHNTLYWYLQNLGQGPELLIRYENEEAVDDSQLPKDRFSAERLKGVDSTLKIQPAELGDSAVYLCASSLVGLGNTIYFGEGSWLTVV.

The V call is TRBV28, the J call TRBJ2-3; TRBD1 matches 12 bases. From germline, CDR1 is MDHEN and CDR2 SYDVKM. The CDR3 runs 15 residues. The ends lost 5 bases at V and 4 bases at J; junction bases unmatched: 4. The CDR3 nucleotides read TGTGCCAGCAGTACCGGGACAGGGGGCCCAGATACGCAGTATTTT. Residues: CASSTGTGGPDTQYF.

The V call is TRBV28, the J call TRBJ2-7, with no clear D. V lost 2 bases, J lost 2 bases, and 10 bases lay in between. CDR1 is MDHEN and CDR2 is SYDVKM in the germline V gene. This CDR3 has 14 residues. CDR3 DNA: TGTGCCAGCAGTTTAGTCGCAAATCCCTACGAGCAGTACTTC. Translating it yields CASSLVANPYEQYF.

The chain is built from TRBV5-1 and TRBJ2-7; 8 bases fit TRBD1. The CDR3 has 15 amino acids. The junction had 11 bases not matched to a gene; V was cut back by 4 bases and J by 5 bases. CDR1 and CDR2 (germline): SGHRS, YFSETQ. CDR3 amino acids: CASSILQGAGNEQYF. DNA for the CDR3: TGCGCCAGCAGCATTCTCCAGGGGGCAGGGAACGAGCAGTACTTC.

This chain joins TRBV18 and TRBJ1-6, with unresolved D. V lost 3 bases to trimming and J lost 7 bases, with 16 bases between them. The germline V gene encodes CDR1 KGHSH and CDR2 LQKENI. This CDR3 comprises 16 residues. This CDR3 is CASSPAWGGENSPLHF. In nucleotides, the CDR3 is TGTGCCAGCTCACCCGCGTGGGGAGGTGAAAATTCACCCCTCCACTTT.

This chain links TRBV11-3 with TRBJ1-1; 10 bases line up with TRBD1. This CDR3 region has 14 residues. J gave up 11 bases and V 1 base, and 7 bases lay outside the gene matches. Germline V lookup: CDR1 SGHNT, CDR2 YENEEA. In nucleotides, the CDR3 is TGTGCCAGCAGCTTAGTGGGACAGGGGAGACGTGCTTTCTTT. It translates to CASSLVGQGRRAFF.

The J gene is TRBJ2-2, the V gene TRBV11-3; the match to TRBD2 covers 8 bases. Trimming at V came to 5 bases and at J to 4 bases, leaving 12 bases not matched to a gene. Germline-derived CDR1 and CDR2 are SGHNT and YENEEA. This CDR3 comprises 17 residues. The chain's CDR3 is CASSPAGVASITGELFF. The CDR3 DNA sequence: TGTGCCAGCAGCCCAGCGGGGGTGGCTAGTATCACCGGGGAGCTGTTTTTT.

The DNA for the CDR3 is TGTGCCAGCAGCGCGGGACGGAGCTCCTACAATGAGCAGTTCTTC. Its translation is CASSAGRSSYNEQFF. The chain uses TRBV11-3 and TRBJ2-1; TRBD2 is a possible D gene (6 bases). CDR1 and CDR2 (germline): SGHNT, YENEEA. This CDR3 spans 15 amino acids. V was trimmed by 5 bases and J by 0 bases, leaving 11 bases between them.

The V and J genes are TRBV6-8 and TRBJ1-1; a weak D match, TRBD1 (5 bases). Trimming left V 6 bases short and J 4 bases short, with 21 bases between. Germline values: CDR1 MNHGY, CDR2 SAAAGT. CDR3 length equals 16 residues. CDR3 sequence reads: CASSRPYGGGGTEAFF. In nucleotides, the CDR3 is TGTGCCAGCAGCCGCCCGTATGGGGGAGGTGGCACTGAAGCTTTCTTT.

The J gene is TRBJ1-1, the V gene TRBV11-3, with a tentative D call TRBD1 (5 bases). Germline CDR1 is SGHNT and CDR2 is YENEEA. With 5 bases removed from V and 5 bases from J, the gap between germline ends came to 18 bases. This CDR3 is 15 amino acids long. The CDR3 region is CASSPPGGGGTEAFF. For the CDR3, the DNA is TGTGCCAGCAGCCCCCCGGGGGGAGGAGGGACTGAAGCTTTCTTT.

The J gene is TRBJ1-1, the V gene TRBV28; D remains unclear. This CDR3 is 12 amino acids long. V was shortened by 7 bases and J by 5 bases, with 11 bases between the two germline ends. In germline, CDR1 is MDHEN, CDR2 SYDVKM. In DNA form, the CDR3 reads TGTGCCAGCAAAATCGGAGAGACTGAAGCTTTCTTT. This sequence encodes CASKIGETEAFF.

About this clone itself: The junction differs from germline at one of its ends, possibly a read error. This chain links TRBV6-8 with TRBJ1-2; 7 nucleotides align to TRBD1. In germline, CDR1 is MNHGY, CDR2 SAAAGT. This CDR3 contains 14 residues. Here the CDR3 reads CAISAGGSNYGYTF. CDR3 nucleotides: TGTGCCATCAGTGCAGGGGGATCAAACTATGGCTACACCTTC.

The gene calls are TRBV11-3 and TRBJ2-2; TRBD2 aligns across 12 bases. The germline gives CDR1 SGHNT, CDR2 YENEEA. CDR3 length: 15 amino acids. V trimming: 6 bases; J trimming: 7 bases; junction bases outside the gene matches: 6. The chain's CDR3 is CASRLAGGFVGELFF. Here the CDR3 DNA reads TGTGCCAGCAGACTAGCGGGAGGTTTTGTCGGGGAGCTGTTTTTT.

V usage is TRBV6-8 and J usage is TRBJ2-7; 7 positions match TRBD1. The CDR3 runs 15 residues. Germline values: CDR1 MNHGY, CDR2 SAAAGT. V gave up 5 bases and J gave up 2 bases; unmatched junction bases: 9. The CDR3 DNA follows: TGTGCCAGCAGTCGATCCGGGACAGCAACCTACGAGCAGTACTTC. It yields the protein CASSRSGTATYEQYF.

This clone showed up just a few times. The gene calls are TRBV14 and TRBJ2-2, with 9 bases aligning to TRBD1. Trimming took 4 bases from V and 4 from J; bases not matched to a gene: 10. The CDR3 length is 17 residues. Per the germline V gene, CDR1 is SGHDN and CDR2 is FVKESK. CDR3 nucleotides: TGTGCCAGCAGCCGAAACCCGGGACAGGGAACCACCGGGGAGCTGTTTTTT. It translates to CASSRNPGQGTTGELFF.

V and J are TRBV11-3 and TRBJ2-7, with 11 bases fitting TRBD2. CDR1 is SGHNT and CDR2 is YENEEA in the germline V gene. The CDR3 is made up of 19 amino acids. V shed 5 bases and J 2 bases; nucleotides not matched to a gene: 17. The CDR3 DNA is TGTGCCAGCAGCCAAGCCATAGCGGGAGGGGGGGTCGGAACCTACGAGCAGTACTTC. Its translation is CASSQAIAGGGVGTYEQYF.